This TCR beta chain originates from a study of T cell responses to AZD1222 COVID-19 vaccine. At the level of the study: The analysis combined second doses at about 4 or about 12 weeks.

Measured with immunoSEQ multiplex PCR; TCRdb has only the in-frame clones, and not every one. The table shows about 110,000 clones, with 70% to 90% occurring only once. The CDR3 consists of 16 residues. Trimming cost V 0 bases and J 5 bases, with 14 bases left between them. CDR1 is MGHDK and CDR2 is SYGVNS in the germline V gene. Sequencing was performed on peripheral blood, taken on day 0 of AZD1222 vaccination. This receptor was obtained from an adult in good health. The rearrangement joins TRBV25-1 to TRBJ2-4; no firm D call. CDR3 nucleotides: TGTGCCAGCAGTGAATATTCCCTCCGATCCGAAAACATTCAGTACTTC. This gives the protein CASSEYSLRSENIQYF.